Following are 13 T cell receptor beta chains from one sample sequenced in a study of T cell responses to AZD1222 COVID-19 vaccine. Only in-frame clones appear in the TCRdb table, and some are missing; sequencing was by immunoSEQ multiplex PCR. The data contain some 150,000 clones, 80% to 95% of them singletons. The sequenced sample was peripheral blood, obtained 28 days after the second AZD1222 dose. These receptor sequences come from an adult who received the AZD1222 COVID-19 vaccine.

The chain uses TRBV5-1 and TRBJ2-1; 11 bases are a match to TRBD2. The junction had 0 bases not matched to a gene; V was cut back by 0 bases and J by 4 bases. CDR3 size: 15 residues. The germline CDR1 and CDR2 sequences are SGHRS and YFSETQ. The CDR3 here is CASSLASGRYNEQFF. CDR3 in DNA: TGCGCCAGCAGCTTGGCTAGCGGGAGGTACAATGAGCAGTTCTTC.

CDR3 loop: CASMRDGTYEQYF. In DNA form, the CDR3 reads TGTGCCAGCATGAGGGACGGAACCTACGAGCAGTACTTC. The gene calls are TRBV6-5 and TRBJ2-7; tentatively, D is TRBD1 or TRBD2 (5 bases each). CDR3 length: 13 residues. Trimming took 7 bases from V and 2 from J, leaving 12 bases between them. The germline V gene has CDR1 MNHEY and CDR2 SVGAGI.

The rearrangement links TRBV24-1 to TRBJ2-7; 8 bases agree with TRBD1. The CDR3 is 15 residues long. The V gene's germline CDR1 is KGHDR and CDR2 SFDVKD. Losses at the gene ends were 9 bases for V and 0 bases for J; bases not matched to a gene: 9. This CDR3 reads CATRAGTGSSYEQYF. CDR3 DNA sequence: TGTGCCACCCGAGCCGGGACAGGAAGCTCCTACGAGCAGTACTTC.

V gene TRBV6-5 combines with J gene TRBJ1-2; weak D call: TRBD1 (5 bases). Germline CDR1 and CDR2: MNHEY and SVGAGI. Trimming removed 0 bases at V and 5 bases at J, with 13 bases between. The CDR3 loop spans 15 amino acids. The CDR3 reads CASSYSRSPGYGYTF. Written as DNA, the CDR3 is TGTGCCAGCAGTTACTCGAGGTCTCCAGGGTATGGCTACACCTTC.

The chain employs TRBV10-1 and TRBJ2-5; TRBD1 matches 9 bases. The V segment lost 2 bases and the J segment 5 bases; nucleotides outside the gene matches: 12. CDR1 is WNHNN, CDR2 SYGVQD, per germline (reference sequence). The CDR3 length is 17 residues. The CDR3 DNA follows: TGCGCCAGCAGTGAGCGAACTACAGGGGGCTCGAGGGAGACCCAGTACTTC. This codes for CASSERTTGGSRETQYF.

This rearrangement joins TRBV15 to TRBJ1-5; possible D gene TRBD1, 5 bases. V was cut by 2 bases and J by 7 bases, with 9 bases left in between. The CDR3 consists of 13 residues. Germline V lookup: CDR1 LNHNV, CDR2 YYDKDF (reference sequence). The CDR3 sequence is CATSRQGWQPQHF. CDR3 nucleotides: TGTGCCACCAGCAGACAGGGTTGGCAGCCCCAGCATTTT.

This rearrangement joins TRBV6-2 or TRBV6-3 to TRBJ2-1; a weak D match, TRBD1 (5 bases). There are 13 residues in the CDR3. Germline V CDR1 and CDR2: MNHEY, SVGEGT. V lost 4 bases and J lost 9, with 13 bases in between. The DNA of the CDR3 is TGTGCCAGCAGTTCCCTCAGGGCTAGTGAGCAGTTCTTC. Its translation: CASSSLRASEQFF.

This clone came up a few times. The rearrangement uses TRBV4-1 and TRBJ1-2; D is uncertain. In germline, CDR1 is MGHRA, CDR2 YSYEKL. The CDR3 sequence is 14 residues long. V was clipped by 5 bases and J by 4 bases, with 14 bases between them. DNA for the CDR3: TGCGCCAGCAGCGAGACACCCCGGGGCTATGGCTACACCTTC. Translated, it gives CASSETPRGYGYTF.

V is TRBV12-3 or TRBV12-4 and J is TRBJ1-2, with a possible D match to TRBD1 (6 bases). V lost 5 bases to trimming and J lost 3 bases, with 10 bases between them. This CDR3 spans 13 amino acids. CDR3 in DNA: TGTGCCAGCAGTCTCAAGGGGGACTATGGCTACACCTTC. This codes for CASSLKGDYGYTF.

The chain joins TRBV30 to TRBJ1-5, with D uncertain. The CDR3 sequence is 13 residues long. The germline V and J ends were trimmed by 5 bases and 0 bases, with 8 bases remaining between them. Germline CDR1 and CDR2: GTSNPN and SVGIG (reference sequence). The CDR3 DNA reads TGTGCCTGGGCCCCATATAGCAATCAGCCCCAGCATTTT. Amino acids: CAWAPYSNQPQHF.

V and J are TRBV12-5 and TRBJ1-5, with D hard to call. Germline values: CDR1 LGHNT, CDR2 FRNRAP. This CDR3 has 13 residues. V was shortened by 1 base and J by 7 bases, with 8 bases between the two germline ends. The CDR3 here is CASGLGGGQPQHF. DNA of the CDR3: TGTGCTAGTGGTTTGGGAGGAGGACAGCCCCAGCATTTT.

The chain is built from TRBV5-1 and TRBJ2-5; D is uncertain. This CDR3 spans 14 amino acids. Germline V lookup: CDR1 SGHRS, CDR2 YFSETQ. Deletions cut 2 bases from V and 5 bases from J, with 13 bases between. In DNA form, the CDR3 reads TGCGCCAGCAGCTTTGGTACCAGCTGGGAGACCCAGTACTTC. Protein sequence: CASSFGTSWETQYF.

CDR3 DNA sequence: TGTGCCTGGAGTTGGGGGGTTGGGTATGGCTACACCTTC. Translating gives CAWSWGVGYGYTF. This chain connects TRBV30 to TRBJ1-2; possibly TRBD1 for D (5 bases). Germline-derived CDR1 and CDR2 are GTSNPN and SVGIG (reference sequence). This CDR3 contains 13 residues. V was cut by 2 bases and J by 5 bases, with 12 bases left in between.